This is a list of T cell receptor beta chains from one sample in a study of cytomegalovirus exposure and HLA in healthy donors. Clones were read by immunoSEQ multiplex PCR, and TCRdb kept only the in-frame ones, dropping some. Of 250,000 to 300,000 clones in the sample, 90% were seen once. The material sequenced was PBMCs. The source is a woman aged 18 to 35 in good health and CMV-seronegative. CDR3s include the opening cysteine and the closing phenylalanine or tryptophan. A D gene is named only where the DNA matches it firmly. Clone size appears in some rows only: once, few, many, or a class for an expanded clone.

D: -
V: TRBV7-2
J: TRBJ2-2
size: -
CDR3: CASSYEQGPGELFF
DNA: TGTGCCAGCAGCTACGAACAGGGCCCCGGGGAGCTGTTTTTT

D: TRBD2
V: TRBV13
J: TRBJ2-1
size: -
CDR3: CASSGQLAGEYNEQFF
DNA: TGTGCCAGCAGCGGACAACTAGCGGGAGAATACAATGAGCAGTTCTTC

D: -
V: TRBV19
J: TRBJ2-3
size: -
CDR3: CASSSAREGSDTQYF
DNA: TGTGCCAGTAGTTCCGCAAGGGAAGGGAGCGATACGCAGTATTTT

D: -
V: TRBV5-4
J: TRBJ1-1
size: -
CDR3: CASSLGQNEAFF
DNA: TGTGCCAGCAGCTTGGGGCAGAATGAAGCTTTCTTT

D: TRBD1
V: TRBV7-2
J: TRBJ1-1
size: -
CDR3: CASSLRGDRGRVEAFF
DNA: TGTGCCAGCAGCTTAAGGGGGGACAGGGGGCGCGTTGAAGCTTTCTTT

D: -
V: TRBV7-3
J: TRBJ2-5
size: -
CDR3: CASSLGAGPGTETQYF
DNA: TGTGCCAGCAGCTTAGGGGCGGGACCTGGGACAGAGACCCAGTACTTC

D: TRBD1
V: TRBV4-1
J: TRBJ2-1
size: -
CDR3: CASSRPGTGGNNEQFF
DNA: TGCGCCAGCAGCCGACCCGGGACAGGGGGAAACAATGAGCAGTTCTTC

D: TRBD2
V: TRBV30
J: TRBJ2-7
size: -
CDR3: CAWSPRGGSLSYEQYF
DNA: TGTGCCTGGAGTCCCCGGGGGGGATCTCTGTCCTACGAGCAGTACTTC

D: -
V: TRBV29-1
J: TRBJ2-1
size: -
CDR3: CSVEYGYNEQFF
DNA: TGCAGCGTTGAATACGGCTACAATGAGCAGTTCTTC

D: TRBD2
V: TRBV18
J: TRBJ2-3
size: -
CDR3: CASSPPGRGGADTQYF
DNA: TGTGCCAGCTCACCACCGGGCCGGGGGGGCGCAGATACGCAGTATTTT

D: -
V: TRBV9
J: TRBJ1-2
size: -
CDR3: CASSVGDEKGVGYTF
DNA: TGTGCCAGCAGCGTAGGCGATGAAAAGGGAGTTGGCTACACCTTC

D: -
V: TRBV27
J: TRBJ1-6
size: few
CDR3: CASSLQGSPLHF
DNA: TGTGCCAGCAGTTTACAGGGCTCACCCCTCCACTTT

D: TRBD2
V: TRBV27
J: TRBJ2-1
size: -
CDR3: CASNLAGLAYNEQFF
DNA: TGTGCCAGCAACCTAGCGGGACTAGCCTACAATGAGCAGTTCTTC